This paragraph covers one TCR beta chain sequence. V was trimmed by 2 bases and J by 2 bases, leaving 13 bases between them. Germline CDR1 MNHEY, CDR2 SMNVEV (reference sequence). This CDR3 spans 16 amino acids. This specimen belongs to a study of T cell changes during pregnancy in multiple sclerosis. Assay: immunoSEQ multiplex PCR; the TCRdb copy retains only in-frame clones and omits some. Of tens of thousands of clones in the sample, roughly 92% were seen once. The genes are TRBV27 and TRBJ1-3, with D possibly TRBD1 on 5 matching bases. The input for sequencing was peripheral blood, taken after pregnancy. This clonotype originated in a female donor with multiple sclerosis, enrolled in a pregnancy study. The CDR3 sequence: CASSLAGNHPGNTIYF. The CDR3 coding sequence is TGTGCCAGCAGTTTAGCAGGGAACCACCCTGGAAACACCATATATTTT.